Following are 17 T cell receptor beta chains from one sample sequenced in a study of cytomegalovirus exposure and HLA in healthy donors. This PCR relied on a set of 60 Vbeta primers and 13 Jbeta primers. Profiling relied on immunoSEQ multiplex PCR, and the TCRdb table lists in-frame clones only, not all of them. The data contain about 190,000 clones, about four fifths of them singletons. The sequencing input was PBMCs. The origin of the receptors is a woman aged 45-59 years in good health and CMV-seropositive.

In this sample, this clone turned up once. The gene calls are TRBV15 and TRBJ2-5; D perhaps matches TRBD1 (6 bases). The germline V and J ends were trimmed by 5 bases and 3 bases, with 10 bases remaining between them. The V gene's germline CDR1 is LNHNV and CDR2 YYDKDF (reference sequence). This CDR3 comprises 13 residues. For the CDR3, the DNA is TGTGCCACCAGCTGGGGGCGAAAAGAGACCCAGTACTTC. This encodes CATSWGRKETQYF.

The V call is TRBV18, the J call TRBJ2-3; no definite D call. V lost 4 bases, J lost 4 bases, and 18 bases lay in between. Germline lookup yields CDR1 KGHSH and CDR2 LQKENI. This CDR3 spans 16 amino acids. This chain's CDR3 is CASSLLTATMPDTQYF. CDR3 sequence (DNA): TGTGCCAGCTCACTCCTCACCGCTACTATGCCAGATACGCAGTATTTT.

This clone was picked up one time. V is TRBV20-1 and J is TRBJ2-3, with TRBD2 as a possible D gene (5 bases). Trimming cost V 8 bases and J 3 bases, with 9 bases left between them. The CDR3 runs 11 residues. CDR1 and CDR2 (germline): DFQATT, SNEGSKA (reference sequence). CDR3 protein: CSMRVTDTQYF. The CDR3, as DNA: TGCAGTATGAGGGTGACAGATACGCAGTATTTT.

This rearrangement joins TRBV9 to TRBJ2-3; 12 nucleotides agree with TRBD1. The CDR3 loop spans 16 amino acids. The ends lost 1 base at V and 1 base at J; junction bases unmatched: 1. CDR1 and CDR2 from the germline V gene are SGDLS and YYNGEE. The CDR3 region is CASSVWDRGRTDTQYF. CDR3 bases: TGTGCCAGCAGCGTATGGGACAGGGGGCGCACAGATACGCAGTATTTT.

A few counts support this clone. The V and J genes are TRBV6-4 and TRBJ2-3, with unresolved D. This CDR3 is 13 amino acids long. Trimming cost V 3 bases and J 1 base, with 5 bases left between them. Per germline, CDR1 MRHNA and CDR2 SNTAGT. CDR3 sequence reads: CASSEGGTDTQYF. In DNA form, the CDR3 reads TGTGCCAGCAGTGAAGGAGGCACAGATACGCAGTATTTT.

V and J are TRBV9 and TRBJ2-3; 16 nucleotides line up with TRBD2. V lost 4 bases, J lost 4 bases, and 6 bases stayed unmatched. Germline V CDR1 and CDR2: SGDLS, YYNGEE. The CDR3 is made up of 17 amino acids. CDR3 loop: CASSPGTSGGAADTQYF. CDR3 coding DNA: TGTGCCAGCAGCCCAGGGACTAGCGGGGGGGCGGCAGATACGCAGTATTTT. Looking up the rest from reference TRBV9 and TRBJ2-3 gives the full variable domain: DSGVTQTPKHLITATGQRVTLRCSPRSGDLSVYWYQQSLDQGLQFLIQYYNGEERAKGNILERFSAQQFPDLHSELNLSSLELGDSALYFCASSPGTSGGAADTQYFGPGTRLTVL.

This clone was observed once. The chain uses TRBV7-9 and TRBJ1-3; 7 nucleotides align to TRBD1. Germline lookup yields CDR1 SEHNR and CDR2 FQNEAQ (reference sequence). Trimming cost V 5 bases and J 0 bases; bases outside gene matches: 10. The CDR3 runs 17 residues. The CDR3 protein is CASSPLQGLPSGNTIYF. In DNA form, the CDR3 reads TGTGCCAGCAGCCCCCTACAGGGGCTCCCCTCTGGAAACACCATATATTTT.

The rearrangement uses TRBV6-5 and TRBJ1-3; tentatively, D is TRBD1 (6 bases). Trimming removed 4 bases at V and 2 bases at J, with 9 bases between. Per germline, CDR1 MNHEY and CDR2 SVGAGI. The CDR3 consists of 14 residues. DNA for the CDR3: TGTGCCAGCAGTTTTACAGGGACTGGAAACACCATATATTTT. The encoded protein is CASSFTGTGNTIYF.

The J gene is TRBJ2-1, the V gene TRBV5-1, with a weak D call TRBD1 (7 bases). The V end lost 4 bases, the J end lost 1 base, and 12 bases lay between the germline ends. CDR1 SGHRS and CDR2 YFSETQ come from the germline V gene. The CDR3 is 15 residues long. CDR3 sequence: CASSLQGGSYNEQFF. The CDR3 DNA reads as TGCGCCAGCAGCCTCCAGGGGGGTTCCTACAATGAGCAGTTCTTC.

The gene calls are TRBV28 and TRBJ2-2; TRBD1 matches at 10 bases. Germline-derived CDR1 and CDR2 are MDHEN and SYDVKM. The CDR3 is 15 residues long. V was pared by 3 bases and J by 6 bases, with 4 bases of the junction left unmatched. The CDR3 sequence: CASSFRDRGSGELFF. DNA of the CDR3: TGTGCCAGCAGTTTCCGGGACAGGGGTTCCGGGGAGCTGTTTTTT.

A note on this clone: One end of the junction varies from germline; a read error may be responsible. The CDR3 DNA reads as TGTTCCAGCAGCTTTTCCCAGGGGGTAGATACGCAGTATTTT. It translates to CSSSFSQGVDTQYF. The J gene is TRBJ2-3, the V gene TRBV7-9, with 7 bases lining up with TRBD1. Germline values: CDR1 SEHNR, CDR2 FQNEAQ (reference sequence). The CDR3 covers 14 residues. Full variable domain (outside the CDR3, taken from reference TRBV7-9 and TRBJ2-3): DTGVSQNPRHKITKRGQNVTFRCDPISEHNRLYWYRQTLGQGPEFLTYFQNEAQLEKSRLLSDRFSAERPKGSFSTLEIQRTEQGDSAMYLCSSSFSQGVDTQYFGPGTRLTVL.

V gene TRBV9 combines with J gene TRBJ1-4, with TRBD1 matching over 8 bases. The CDR3 is made up of 14 amino acids. From germline, CDR1 is SGDLS and CDR2 YYNGEE. With 4 bases clipped from V and 5 bases from J, the junction kept 4 bases outside the gene matches. CDR3 loop: CASSPRGLNEKLFF. DNA of the CDR3: TGTGCCAGCAGCCCCAGGGGGCTCAATGAAAAACTGTTTTTT.

This clone was picked up one time. CDR3 residues: CASSSRQGSEQYF. The CDR3 DNA sequence: TGCGCCAGCAGCTCTCGACAGGGTAGCGAGCAGTACTTC. The chain links TRBV5-1 to TRBJ2-7, with 7 nucleotides matching TRBD1. Per the germline V gene, CDR1 is SGHRS and CDR2 is YFSETQ. Trimming removed 3 bases from V and 6 bases from J; junction bases left unmatched: 6. The CDR3 is 13 amino acids.

The rearrangement uses TRBV6-5 and TRBJ1-2; possibly TRBD1 for D (6 bases). CDR1 is MNHEY, CDR2 SVGAGI, per germline. This CDR3 comprises 12 residues. V was trimmed by 6 bases and J by 5 bases, leaving 10 bases between them. Here the CDR3 reads CASSKGQYGYTF. The CDR3 nucleotides read TGTGCCAGCAGCAAAGGACAGTATGGCTACACCTTC.

The J gene is TRBJ1-3, the V gene TRBV12-5; TRBD1 matches 9 bases. The germline gives CDR1 LGHNT, CDR2 FRNRAP. V gave up 6 bases and J gave up 4 bases; unmatched junction bases: 4. CDR3 length: 14 amino acids. CDR3 protein: CASGQGAAGNTIYF. CDR3 coding DNA: TGTGCTAGTGGACAGGGGGCGGCCGGAAACACCATATATTTT.

The V call is TRBV27, the J call TRBJ1-6; TRBD1 agrees at 7 bases. Germline assignment: CDR1 MNHEY and CDR2 SMNVEV (reference sequence). CDR3 length: 15 residues. After removal of 1 base from V and 7 bases from J, the junction contained 4 bases not matched to a gene. Here the CDR3 DNA reads TGTGCCAGCAGTTTATGGGGACAGACCAATTCACCCCTCCACTTT. This codes for CASSLWGQTNSPLHF.

The J gene is TRBJ2-1, the V gene TRBV27; possible D gene TRBD1, 6 bases. This CDR3 has 16 amino acids. CDR1 and CDR2 from the germline V gene are MNHEY and SMNVEV (reference sequence). Trimming left V 5 bases short and J 7 bases short, with 21 bases between. The CDR3 DNA reads as TGTGCCAGCAGTGCCTACAGGGAGACCGGTAGGAATGAGCAGTTCTTC. Its protein is CASSAYRETGRNEQFF.